The 18 T cell receptor beta chains below come from one sample, sequenced in a study of blood T cell repertoires in COVID-19. The protocol was immunoSEQ multiplex PCR, while the TCRdb copy is restricted to in-frame clones and leaves out a portion. The sample records around 230,000 clones, 81% being singletons. The sequenced sample consisted of peripheral blood. The origin of the receptors is an elderly woman with acute or convalescent COVID-19.

The chain couples TRBV28 to TRBJ1-2; TRBD1 matches at 9 bases. Germline loops: CDR1 MDHEN, CDR2 SYDVKM. The CDR3 is made up of 18 amino acids. V shed 6 bases, J shed 4 bases, and the junction held 18 bases outside the gene matches. The CDR3 loop is CASRDSGQGKVLGYGYTF. The DNA for the CDR3 is TGTGCCAGCAGAGATAGTGGACAGGGGAAAGTTTTGGGCTATGGCTACACCTTC.

CDR3: CASRQTGQASNQPQHF. The DNA for the CDR3 is TGTGCCAGCCGCCAGACCGGACAGGCCAGCAATCAGCCCCAGCATTTT. The chain joins TRBV6-2 or TRBV6-3 to TRBJ1-5; 7 bases fit TRBD1. Germline CDR1 MNHEY, CDR2 SVGEGT. The CDR3 totals 16 residues. J gave up 1 base and V 8 bases, and 11 bases lay outside the gene matches.

This chain links TRBV12-3 or TRBV12-4 with TRBJ1-2; tentatively, D is TRBD1 (6 bases). Deletions cut 2 bases from V and 8 bases from J, with 12 bases between. The CDR3 totals 13 residues. The CDR3 region is CASSLYREYGYTF. The CDR3 DNA reads as TGTGCCAGCAGTTTATACAGGGAATACGGCTACACCTTC.

As concerns this clone: At the DNA level, this CDR3 is encoded by other sequences in the same sample as well. The J gene is TRBJ2-5, the V gene TRBV7-2, with 14 bases identical to TRBD2. Germline lookup yields CDR1 SGHTA and CDR2 FQGNSA. The CDR3 spans 16 residues. Losses at the gene ends were 1 base for V and 2 bases for J; bases not matched to a gene: 0. Here the CDR3 reads CASSLGLAGGQETQYF. The CDR3, as DNA: TGTGCCAGCAGCTTAGGACTAGCGGGGGGGCAAGAGACCCAGTACTTC.

CDR3 in DNA: TGTGCCAGCAGTCCGGACAGCCAGTCAGGCTACACCTTC. This codes for CASSPDSQSGYTF. V is TRBV7-9 and J is TRBJ1-2; TRBD1 might be the D (6 bases). This CDR3 comprises 13 residues. Germline V gene lookup returns CDR1 SEHNR and CDR2 FQNEAQ (reference sequence). The germline V and J ends were trimmed by 6 bases and 8 bases, with 16 bases remaining between them.

This chain connects TRBV3-1 (or the pseudogene TRBV3-2) to TRBJ2-7, with 14 bases identical to TRBD2. The CDR3 covers 16 residues. The V and J ends lost 4 bases and 3 bases, in that order; junction bases with no gene match: 5. Looked up from germline, CDR1 is LGHDT and CDR2 is YNNKEL (reference sequence). CDR3 loop: CASSRGLAGANYEQYF. CDR3 bases: TGTGCCAGCAGCCGGGGACTAGCGGGAGCCAACTACGAGCAGTACTTC.

The chain couples TRBV18 to TRBJ1-5; no reliable D call. This CDR3 is 15 amino acids long. Germline loops: CDR1 KGHSH, CDR2 LQKENI. The germline V and J ends were trimmed by 2 bases and 3 bases, with 11 bases remaining between them. CDR3 loop: CASSPSAANNQPQHF. CDR3 DNA sequence: TGTGCCAGCTCACCAAGCGCAGCTAACAATCAGCCCCAGCATTTT. The full variable domain, its missing parts supplied by reference TRBV18 and TRBJ1-5, is NAGVMQNPRHLVRRRGQEARLRCSPMKGHSHVYWYRQLPEEGLKFMVYLQKENIIDESGMPKERFSAEFPKEGPSILRIQQVVRGDSAAYFCASSPSAANNQPQHFGDGTRLSIL.

The chain uses TRBV7-9 and TRBJ2-7; TRBD2 matches at 7 bases. Germline CDR1 and CDR2: SEHNR and FQNEAQ (reference sequence). After removal of 5 bases from V and 5 bases from J, the junction contained 12 bases not matched to a gene. CDR3 length equals 15 residues. CDR3 sequence (DNA): TGTGCCAGCAGCCATACTCTATGGGAGGGCGACGAGCAGTACTTC. Protein: CASSHTLWEGDEQYF. Variable domain in full (rest from reference TRBV7-9 and TRBJ2-7): DTGVSQNPRHKITKRGQNVTFRCDPISEHNRLYWYRQTLGQGPEFLTYFQNEAQLEKSRLLSDRFSAERPKGSFSTLEIQRTEQGDSAMYLCASSHTLWEGDEQYFGPGTRLTVT.

This chain uses TRBV18 with TRBJ1-1; 8 positions match TRBD1. This CDR3 comprises 15 residues. V trimming: 3 bases; J trimming: 4 bases; junction bases outside the gene matches: 7. CDR1 is KGHSH and CDR2 is LQKENI in the germline V gene. The CDR3 spells CASSPTGAGVTEAFF. The DNA of the CDR3 is TGTGCCAGCTCACCGACAGGGGCGGGGGTCACTGAAGCTTTCTTT. Combining the CDR3 with reference TRBV18 and TRBJ1-1 gives the whole variable domain NAGVMQNPRHLVRRRGQEARLRCSPMKGHSHVYWYRQLPEEGLKFMVYLQKENIIDESGMPKERFSAEFPKEGPSILRIQQVVRGDSAAYFCASSPTGAGVTEAFFGQGTRLTVV.

This clone was detected only a few times. DNA for the CDR3: TGTGCCAGCAGCAGTGGGACGGGGGGCAACATTCAGTACTTC. Its protein product is CASSSGTGGNIQYF. The V call is TRBV6-6, the J call TRBJ2-4, with D possibly being TRBD2 (7 bases). The germline CDR1 and CDR2 sequences are MNHNY and SVGAGI (reference sequence). The CDR3 length is 14 residues. V was trimmed by 6 bases and J by 7 bases, leaving 16 bases between them.

The sample holds a few counts of this clone. V and J are TRBV5-8 and TRBJ2-1; 9 bases map to TRBD2. The germline V gene has CDR1 SGHTS and CDR2 YDEGEE. V was clipped by 4 bases and J by 4 bases; unmatched bases: 3. The CDR3 has 14 residues. CDR3 sequence (DNA): TGTGCCAGCAGCCGAGCGGGGGGATACAATGAGCAGTTCTTC. Amino acids: CASSRAGGYNEQFF.

This rearrangement joins TRBV6-5 to TRBJ1-2; 7 bases agree with TRBD1. Germline CDR1 is MNHEY and CDR2 is SVGAGI. The CDR3 covers 14 residues. V lost 6 bases and J lost 4; bases outside the gene matches: 8. The CDR3 spells CASREGANGYGYTF. The CDR3 nucleotides are TGTGCCAGCAGGGAGGGGGCGAATGGCTATGGCTACACCTTC.

The rearrangement joins TRBV6-6 to TRBJ1-6; 7 positions match TRBD1. Germline V gives CDR1 MNHNY, CDR2 SVGAGI (reference sequence). This CDR3 is 14 amino acids long. V shed 7 bases, J shed 9 bases, and the junction held 9 bases outside the gene matches. Written as DNA, the CDR3 is TGTGCCAGCACCGAGACAGGGTTGAGTTCACCCCTCCACTTT. It translates to CASTETGLSSPLHF.

The chain has TRBV6-5 and TRBJ2-7; no reliable D call. This CDR3 is 15 amino acids long. V was shortened by 0 bases and J by 2 bases, with 11 bases between the two germline ends. Germline CDR1 MNHEY, CDR2 SVGAGI. The CDR3, as DNA: TGTGCCAGCAGTTACTCGGGCAGTCGCGCCTACGAGCAGTACTTC. Amino acid sequence: CASSYSGSRAYEQYF.

The chain links TRBV28 to TRBJ1-2, with D tentatively TRBD1 (6 bases). This CDR3 is 14 amino acids long. CDR1 and CDR2 (germline): MDHEN, SYDVKM. V lost 2 bases, J lost 5 bases, and 12 bases lay in between. CDR3 bases: TGTGCCAGCAGTTTAAATCCCGGGACATATGGCTACACCTTC. Its translation is CASSLNPGTYGYTF.

This clone was counted between two and nine times. The chain joins TRBV3-1 (or the pseudogene TRBV3-2) to TRBJ2-2; 9 positions agree with TRBD2. Germline V gene sequence: CDR1 LGHDT, CDR2 YNNKEL (reference sequence). The trim removed 3 bases at V and 6 bases at J, leaving 8 bases unmatched. The CDR3 loop spans 16 amino acids. CDR3 nucleotide sequence: TGTGCCAGCAGCCATGGGGCTAGCGGGGCCTCCGGGGAGCTGTTTTTT. This sequence encodes CASSHGASGASGELFF.

This rearrangement joins TRBV5-8 to TRBJ1-2, with D maybe TRBD1 (5 bases). This CDR3 has 17 amino acids. Per germline, CDR1 SGHTS and CDR2 YDEGEE. The germline V and J ends were trimmed by 4 bases and 4 bases, with 23 bases remaining between them. CDR3 coding DNA: TGTGCCAGCAGCGTGGGACTACGGGCCTCGATCGGCTATGGCTACACCTTC. Residues: CASSVGLRASIGYGYTF.

The gene calls are TRBV4-1 and TRBJ1-5, with D unresolved. V shed 1 base and J shed 5 bases, with 21 bases lying between them. Germline assignment: CDR1 MGHRA and CDR2 YSYEKL. The CDR3 runs to 18 residues. CDR3 protein: CASSQVQLQSRLDQPQHF. The CDR3 coding sequence is TGCGCCAGCAGCCAAGTCCAACTCCAGAGCAGGTTGGATCAGCCCCAGCATTTT.